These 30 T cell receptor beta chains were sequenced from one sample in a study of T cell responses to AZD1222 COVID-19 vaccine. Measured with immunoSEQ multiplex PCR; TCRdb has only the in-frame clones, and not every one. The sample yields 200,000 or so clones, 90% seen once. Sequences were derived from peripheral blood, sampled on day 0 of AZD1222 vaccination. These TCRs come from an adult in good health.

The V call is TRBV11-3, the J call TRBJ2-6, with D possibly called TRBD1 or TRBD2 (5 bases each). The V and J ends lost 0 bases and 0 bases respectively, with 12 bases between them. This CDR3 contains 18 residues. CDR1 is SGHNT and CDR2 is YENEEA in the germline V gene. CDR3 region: CASSLDREIRSGANVLTF. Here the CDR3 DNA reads TGTGCCAGCAGCTTAGACAGGGAGATCCGCTCTGGGGCCAACGTCCTGACTTTC. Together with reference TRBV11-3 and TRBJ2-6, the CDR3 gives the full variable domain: EAGVVQSPRYKIIEKKQPVAFWCNPISGHNTLYWYLQNLGQGPELLIRYENEEAVDDSQLPKDRFSAERLKGVDSTLKIQPAELGDSAVYLCASSLDREIRSGANVLTFGAGSRLTVL.

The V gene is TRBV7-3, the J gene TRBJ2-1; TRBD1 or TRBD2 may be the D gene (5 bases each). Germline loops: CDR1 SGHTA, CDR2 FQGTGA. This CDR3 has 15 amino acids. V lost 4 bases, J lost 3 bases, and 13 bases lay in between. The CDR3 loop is CASSSPGRDYNEQFF. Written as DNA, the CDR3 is TGTGCCAGCAGCTCCCCGGGACGGGACTACAATGAGCAGTTCTTC.

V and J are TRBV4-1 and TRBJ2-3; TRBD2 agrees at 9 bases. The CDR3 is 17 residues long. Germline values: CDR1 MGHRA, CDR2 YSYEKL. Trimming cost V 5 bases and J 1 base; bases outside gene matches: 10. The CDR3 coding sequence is TGCGCCAGCAGCAAGACAATAGCGGGGGCCGGCACAGATACGCAGTATTTT. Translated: CASSKTIAGAGTDTQYF.

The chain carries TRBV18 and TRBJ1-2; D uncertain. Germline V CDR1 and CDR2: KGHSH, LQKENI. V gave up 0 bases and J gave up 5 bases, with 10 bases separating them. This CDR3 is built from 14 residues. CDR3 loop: CASSPPFLRYGYTF. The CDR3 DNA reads TGTGCCAGCTCACCACCCTTTTTGCGGTATGGCTACACCTTC.

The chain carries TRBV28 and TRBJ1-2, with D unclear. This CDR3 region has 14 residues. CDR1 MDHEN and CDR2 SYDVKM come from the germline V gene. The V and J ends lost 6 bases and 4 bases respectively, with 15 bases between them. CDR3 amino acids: CASSDPVGSYGYTF. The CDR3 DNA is TGTGCCAGCAGCGACCCGGTGGGCAGCTATGGCTACACCTTC.

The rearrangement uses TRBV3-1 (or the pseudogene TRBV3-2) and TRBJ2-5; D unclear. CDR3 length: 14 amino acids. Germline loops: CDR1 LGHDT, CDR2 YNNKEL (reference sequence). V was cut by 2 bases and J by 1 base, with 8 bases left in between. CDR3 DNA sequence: TGTGCCAGCAGCCAATCCCTGACCCAAGAGACCCAGTACTTC. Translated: CASSQSLTQETQYF.

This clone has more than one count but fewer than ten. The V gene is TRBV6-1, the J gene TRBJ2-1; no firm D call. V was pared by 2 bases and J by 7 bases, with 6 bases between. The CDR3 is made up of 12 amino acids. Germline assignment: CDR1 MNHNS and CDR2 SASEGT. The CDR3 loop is CASSEIRNEQFF. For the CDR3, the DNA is TGTGCCAGCAGTGAAATCAGAAATGAGCAGTTCTTC.

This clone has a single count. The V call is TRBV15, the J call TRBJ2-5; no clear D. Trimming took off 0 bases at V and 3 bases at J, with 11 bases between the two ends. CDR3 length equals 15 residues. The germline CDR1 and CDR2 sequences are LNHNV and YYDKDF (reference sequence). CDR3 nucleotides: TGTGCCACCAGCAGAGATAGGGCTAGGGAAGAGACCCAGTACTTC. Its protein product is CATSRDRAREETQYF.

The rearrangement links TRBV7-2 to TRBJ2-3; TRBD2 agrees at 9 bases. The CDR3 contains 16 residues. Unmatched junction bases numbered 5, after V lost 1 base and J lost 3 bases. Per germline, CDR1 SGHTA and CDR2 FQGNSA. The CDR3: CASSLESGRRTDTQYF. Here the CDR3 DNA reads TGTGCCAGCAGCTTAGAAAGCGGGAGGAGGACAGATACGCAGTATTTT. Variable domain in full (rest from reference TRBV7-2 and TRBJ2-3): GAGVSQSPSNKVTEKGKDVELRCDPISGHTALYWYRQSLGQGLEFLIYFQGNSAPDKSGLPSDRFSAERTGGSVSTLTIQRTQQEDSAVYLCASSLESGRRTDTQYFGPGTRLTVL.

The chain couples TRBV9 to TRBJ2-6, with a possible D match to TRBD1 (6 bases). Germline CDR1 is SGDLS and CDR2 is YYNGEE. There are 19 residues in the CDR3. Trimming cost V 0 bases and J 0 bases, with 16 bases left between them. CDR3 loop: CASSVGSGQGSSGANVLTF. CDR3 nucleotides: TGTGCCAGCAGCGTAGGATCGGGGCAGGGGAGCTCTGGGGCCAACGTCCTGACTTTC. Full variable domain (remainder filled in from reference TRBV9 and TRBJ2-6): DSGVTQTPKHLITATGQRVTLRCSPRSGDLSVYWYQQSLDQGLQFLIQYYNGEERAKGNILERFSAQQFPDLHSELNLSSLELGDSALYFCASSVGSGQGSSGANVLTFGAGSRLTVL.

CDR3 DNA sequence: TGCGCCAGCAGCGGACAGGGGACCACAGATACGCAGTATTTT. Translated, it gives CASSGQGTTDTQYF. The chain couples TRBV5-1 to TRBJ2-3; 9 nucleotides line up with TRBD1. Germline lookup yields CDR1 SGHRS and CDR2 YFSETQ. The CDR3 runs to 14 residues. The trim removed 4 bases at V and 2 bases at J, leaving 2 bases unmatched. Looking up the rest from reference TRBV5-1 and TRBJ2-3 gives the full variable domain: KAGVTQTPRYLIKTRGQQVTLSCSPISGHRSVSWYQQTPGQGLQFLFEYFSETQRNKGNFPGRFSGRQFSNSRSEMNVSTLELGDSALYLCASSGQGTTDTQYFGPGTRLTVL.

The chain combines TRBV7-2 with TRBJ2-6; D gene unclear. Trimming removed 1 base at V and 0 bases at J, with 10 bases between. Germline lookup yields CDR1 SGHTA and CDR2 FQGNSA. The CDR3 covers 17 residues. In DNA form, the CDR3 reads TGTGCCAGCAGCTTAGTTGGAGCCAGCTCTGGGGCCAACGTCCTGACTTTC. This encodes CASSLVGASSGANVLTF.

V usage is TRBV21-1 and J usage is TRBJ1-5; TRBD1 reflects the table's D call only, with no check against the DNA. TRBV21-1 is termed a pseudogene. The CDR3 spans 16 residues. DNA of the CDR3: TGTGCCAGCAGCCCACCCAGGGTGAAGAGCAATCAGCCCCAGCATTTT. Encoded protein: CASSPPRVKSNQPQHF.

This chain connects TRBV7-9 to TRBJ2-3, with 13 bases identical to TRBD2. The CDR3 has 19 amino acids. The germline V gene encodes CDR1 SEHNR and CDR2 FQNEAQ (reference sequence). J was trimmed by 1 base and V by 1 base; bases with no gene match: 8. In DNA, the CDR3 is TGTGCCAGCAGCTTAGGGGGACTAGCGGGACCTACCCGCACAGATACGCAGTATTTT. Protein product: CASSLGGLAGPTRTDTQYF.

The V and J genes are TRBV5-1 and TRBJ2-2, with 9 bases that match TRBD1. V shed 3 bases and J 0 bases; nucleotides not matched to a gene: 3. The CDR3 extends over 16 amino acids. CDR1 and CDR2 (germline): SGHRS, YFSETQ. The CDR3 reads CASSYRQGANTGELFF. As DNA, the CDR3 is TGCGCCAGCAGCTACAGACAGGGGGCGAACACCGGGGAGCTGTTTTTT. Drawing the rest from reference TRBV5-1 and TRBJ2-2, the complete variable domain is KAGVTQTPRYLIKTRGQQVTLSCSPISGHRSVSWYQQTPGQGLQFLFEYFSETQRNKGNFPGRFSGRQFSNSRSEMNVSTLELGDSALYLCASSYRQGANTGELFFGEGSRLTVL.

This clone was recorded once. The CDR3 sequence: CASSLVNNEQFF. In nucleotides, the CDR3 is TGTGCCAGCAGCTTAGTAAACAATGAGCAGTTCTTC. This rearrangement joins TRBV7-2 to TRBJ2-1, with D hard to call. Between the trimmed V and J ends, which lost 1 base and 5 bases, there was a span of 3 bases. Germline lookup yields CDR1 SGHTA and CDR2 FQGNSA. This CDR3 is 12 amino acids long.

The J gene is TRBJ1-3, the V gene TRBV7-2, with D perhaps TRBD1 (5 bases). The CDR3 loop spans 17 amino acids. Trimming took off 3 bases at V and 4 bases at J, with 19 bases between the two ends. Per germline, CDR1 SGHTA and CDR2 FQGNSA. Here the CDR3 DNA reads TGTGCCAGCAGCTTGAGACCGGGACTCGGCTCAGGAAACACCATATATTTT. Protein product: CASSLRPGLGSGNTIYF.

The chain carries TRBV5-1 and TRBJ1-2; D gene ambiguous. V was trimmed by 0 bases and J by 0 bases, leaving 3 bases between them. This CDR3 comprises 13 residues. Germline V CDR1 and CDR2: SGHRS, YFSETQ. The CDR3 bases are TGCGCCAGCAGCTTGGACGCTAACTATGGCTACACCTTC. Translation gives CASSLDANYGYTF.

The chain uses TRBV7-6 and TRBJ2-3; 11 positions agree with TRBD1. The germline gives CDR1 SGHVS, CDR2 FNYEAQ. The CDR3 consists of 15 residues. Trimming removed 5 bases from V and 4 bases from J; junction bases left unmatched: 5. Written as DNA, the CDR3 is TGTGCCAGCAGCCGAGGGGGACAGGGGGCAGATACGCAGTATTTT. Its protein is CASSRGGQGADTQYF.

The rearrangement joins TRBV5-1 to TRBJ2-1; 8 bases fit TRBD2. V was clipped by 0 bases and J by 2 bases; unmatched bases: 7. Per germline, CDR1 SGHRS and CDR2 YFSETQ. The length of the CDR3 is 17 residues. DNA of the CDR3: TGCGCCAGCAGCTTGGGTTTACAAGCGGGGGCCTACAATGAGCAGTTCTTC. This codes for CASSLGLQAGAYNEQFF.

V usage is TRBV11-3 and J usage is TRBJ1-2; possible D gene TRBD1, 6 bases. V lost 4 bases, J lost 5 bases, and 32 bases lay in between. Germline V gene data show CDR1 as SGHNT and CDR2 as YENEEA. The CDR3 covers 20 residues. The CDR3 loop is CASSSPSPLRGAFGDYGYTF. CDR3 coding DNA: TGTGCCAGCAGCTCCCCCTCCCCACTTCGGGGGGCGTTTGGTGATTATGGCTACACCTTC.

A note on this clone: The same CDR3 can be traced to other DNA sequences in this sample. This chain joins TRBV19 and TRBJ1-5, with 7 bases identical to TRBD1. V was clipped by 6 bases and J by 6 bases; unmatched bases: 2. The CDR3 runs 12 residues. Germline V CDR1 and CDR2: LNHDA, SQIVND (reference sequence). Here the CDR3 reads CASRQGGQPQHF. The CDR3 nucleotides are TGTGCCAGTAGGCAGGGGGGTCAGCCCCAGCATTTT.

The CDR3 protein is CASSPRETGELFF. In nucleotides, the CDR3 is TGCGCCAGCAGCCCACGTGAGACCGGGGAGCTGTTTTTT. This sequence joins TRBV5-1 and TRBJ2-2; D unresolved. This CDR3 spans 13 amino acids. V lost 4 bases, J lost 5 bases, and 9 bases lay in between. In germline, CDR1 is SGHRS, CDR2 YFSETQ.

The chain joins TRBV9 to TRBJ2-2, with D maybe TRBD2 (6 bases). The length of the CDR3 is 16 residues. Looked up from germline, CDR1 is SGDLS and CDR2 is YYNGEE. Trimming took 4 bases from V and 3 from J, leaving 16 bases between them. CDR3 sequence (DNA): TGTGCCAGCAGCCCCCGGGACTCGAGGGACACCGGGGAGCTGTTTTTT. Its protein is CASSPRDSRDTGELFF.

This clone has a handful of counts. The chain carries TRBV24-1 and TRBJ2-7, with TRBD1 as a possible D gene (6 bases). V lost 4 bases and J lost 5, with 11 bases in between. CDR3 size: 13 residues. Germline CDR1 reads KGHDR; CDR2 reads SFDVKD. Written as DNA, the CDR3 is TGTGCCACCAGTGAGGGGGCGCTGGACGAGCAGTACTTC. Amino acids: CATSEGALDEQYF.

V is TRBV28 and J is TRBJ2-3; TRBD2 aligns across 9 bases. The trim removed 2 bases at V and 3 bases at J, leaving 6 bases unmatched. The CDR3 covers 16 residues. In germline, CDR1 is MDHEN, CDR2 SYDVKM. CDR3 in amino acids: CASSLAASGKTDTQYF. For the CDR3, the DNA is TGTGCCAGCAGTTTAGCGGCTAGCGGGAAGACAGATACGCAGTATTTT.

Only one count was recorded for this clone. The DNA of the CDR3 is TGTGCCAGCAGCTCCATGGGACAGGGCTTGTTCAATGAGCAGTTCTTC. This codes for CASSSMGQGLFNEQFF. This chain connects TRBV7-3 to TRBJ2-1; 9 bases map to TRBD1. There are 16 residues in the CDR3. Germline CDR1 is SGHTA and CDR2 is FQGTGA. Germline trimming cut 4 bases from V and 6 bases from J; bases unmatched to any gene: 10.

CDR3 loop: CASSPVPQGQPQHF. The DNA of the CDR3 is TGTGCCAGCAGTCCTGTCCCGCAGGGTCAGCCCCAGCATTTT. The rearrangement links TRBV6-5 to TRBJ1-5; D is perhaps TRBD1 (5 bases). V shed 5 bases and J shed 6 bases, with 14 bases lying between them. CDR3 length: 14 residues. Germline-derived CDR1 and CDR2 are MNHEY and SVGAGI.

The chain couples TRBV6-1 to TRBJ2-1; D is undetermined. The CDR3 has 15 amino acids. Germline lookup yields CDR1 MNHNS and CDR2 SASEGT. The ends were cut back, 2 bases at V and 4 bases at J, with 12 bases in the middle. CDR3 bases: TGTGCCAGCAGTGAATTCAGCCAGCGTTACAATGAGCAGTTCTTC. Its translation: CASSEFSQRYNEQFF.

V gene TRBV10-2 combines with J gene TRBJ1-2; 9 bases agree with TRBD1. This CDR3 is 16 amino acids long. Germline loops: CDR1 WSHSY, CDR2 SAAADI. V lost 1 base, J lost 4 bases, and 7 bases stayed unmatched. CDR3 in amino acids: CASSEFGTGSLYGYTF. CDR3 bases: TGCGCCAGCAGTGAGTTCGGGACAGGGTCCCTCTATGGCTACACCTTC.